This T cell receptor (beta chain) was observed in a study of CD8 T cells in Susac syndrome. It was treatment-naive patients with stable or active relapsing-remitting disease who made up the multiple sclerosis controls. V dropped 3 bases and J dropped 6; count of bases not matched to a gene: 7. In germline, CDR1 is DFQATT, CDR2 SNEGSKA (reference sequence). CDR3 length: 15 amino acids. A quantity of about 0.5 to 1 ug RNA underwent reverse transcription using random hexamers. Multiplex immunoSEQ PCR targeted 54 Vbeta and 13 Jbeta TCR beta segments. MiXCR, run by TCRdb on the immunoSEQ multiplex PCR reads, gives a single entry per CDR3 protein. The repertoire holds about 200,000 distinct CDR3 sequences, with 85% to 95% as singletons.

This TCR was sampled from a human donor with multiple sclerosis. The rearrangement joins TRBV20-1 to TRBJ2-1; 11 bases are shared with TRBD2. Specimen: CD4+ T cells from PBMCs. CDR3 region: CSARSLAGGRNEQFF. In DNA, the CDR3 is TGCAGTGCTAGGTCTCTAGCGGGGGGTCGCAATGAGCAGTTCTTC.